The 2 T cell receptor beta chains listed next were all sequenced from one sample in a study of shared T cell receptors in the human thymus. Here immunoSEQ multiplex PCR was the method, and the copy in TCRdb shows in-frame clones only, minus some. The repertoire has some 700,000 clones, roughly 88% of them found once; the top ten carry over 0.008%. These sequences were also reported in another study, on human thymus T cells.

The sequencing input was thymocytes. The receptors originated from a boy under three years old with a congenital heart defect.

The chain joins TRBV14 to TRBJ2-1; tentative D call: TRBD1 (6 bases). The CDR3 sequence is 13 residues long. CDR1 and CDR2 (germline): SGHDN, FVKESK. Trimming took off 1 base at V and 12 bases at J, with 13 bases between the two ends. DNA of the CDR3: TGTGCCAGCAGCCAAGTAGGGACAAGGGCGCAGTTCTTC. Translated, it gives CASSQVGTRAQFF.

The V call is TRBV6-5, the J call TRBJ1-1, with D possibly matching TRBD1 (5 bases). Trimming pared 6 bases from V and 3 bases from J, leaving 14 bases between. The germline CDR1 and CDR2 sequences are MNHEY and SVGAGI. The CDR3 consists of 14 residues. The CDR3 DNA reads TGTGCCAGCAGCCGAATACAGGAGTACACTGAAGCTTTCTTT. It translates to CASSRIQEYTEAFF.